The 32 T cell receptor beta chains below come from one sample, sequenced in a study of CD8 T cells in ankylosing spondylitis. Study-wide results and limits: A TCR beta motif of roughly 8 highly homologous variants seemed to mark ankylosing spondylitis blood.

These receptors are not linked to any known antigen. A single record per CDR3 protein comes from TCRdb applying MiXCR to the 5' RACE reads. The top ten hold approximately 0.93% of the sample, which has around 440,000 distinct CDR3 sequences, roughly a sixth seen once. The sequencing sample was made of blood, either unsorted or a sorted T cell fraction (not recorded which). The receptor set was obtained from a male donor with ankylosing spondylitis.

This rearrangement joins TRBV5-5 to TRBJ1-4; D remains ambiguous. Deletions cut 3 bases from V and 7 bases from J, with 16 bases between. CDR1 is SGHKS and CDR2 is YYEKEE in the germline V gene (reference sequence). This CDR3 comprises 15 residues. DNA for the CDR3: TGTGCCAGCAGCTCCCTCGCCGGCGCCGGTGAAAAACTGTTTTTT. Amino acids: CASSSLAGAGEKLFF.

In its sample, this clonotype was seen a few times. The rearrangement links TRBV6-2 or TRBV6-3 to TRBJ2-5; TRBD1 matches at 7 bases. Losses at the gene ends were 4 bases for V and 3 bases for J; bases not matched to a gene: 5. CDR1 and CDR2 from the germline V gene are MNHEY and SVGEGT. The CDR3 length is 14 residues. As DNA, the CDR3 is TGTGCCAGCAGTTCTTGGGGACAGAAAGAGACCCAGTACTTC. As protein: CASSSWGQKETQYF.

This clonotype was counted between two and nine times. For the CDR3, the DNA is TGCAGTGCTTGCCGGGACACCCGCACAGATACGCAGTATTTT. Its translation is CSACRDTRTDTQYF. V gene TRBV20-1 combines with J gene TRBJ2-3; D may be TRBD1 (6 bases). Germline V CDR1 and CDR2: DFQATT, SNEGSKA (reference sequence). This CDR3 region has 14 residues. Trimming removed 5 bases from V and 1 base from J, with 13 bases in between.

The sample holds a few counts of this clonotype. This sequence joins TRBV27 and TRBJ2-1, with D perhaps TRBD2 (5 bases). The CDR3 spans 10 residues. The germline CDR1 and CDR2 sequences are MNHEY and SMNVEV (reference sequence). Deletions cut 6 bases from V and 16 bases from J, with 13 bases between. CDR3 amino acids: CASSFRGQFF. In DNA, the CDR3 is TGTGCCAGCAGCTTCCGGGGTCAATTCTTC.

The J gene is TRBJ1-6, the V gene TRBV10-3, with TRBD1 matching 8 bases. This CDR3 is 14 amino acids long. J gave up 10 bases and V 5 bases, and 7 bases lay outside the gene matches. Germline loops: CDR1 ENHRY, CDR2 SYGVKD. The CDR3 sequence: CAISLGQEKSPLHF. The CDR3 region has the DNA TGTGCCATCAGTTTGGGACAGGAAAAGTCACCCCTCCACTTT.

CDR3 nucleotide sequence: TGTGCCAGCAGCTTGGTAGCGGAGGGCTTACCTTCCTACAATGAGCAGTTCTTC. Its translation: CASSLVAEGLPSYNEQFF. This chain joins TRBV5-5 and TRBJ2-1, with D perhaps matching TRBD2 (6 bases). Trimming took 0 bases from V and 1 from J, leaving 17 bases between them. CDR1 is SGHKS and CDR2 is YYEKEE in the germline V gene (reference sequence). The CDR3 consists of 18 residues.

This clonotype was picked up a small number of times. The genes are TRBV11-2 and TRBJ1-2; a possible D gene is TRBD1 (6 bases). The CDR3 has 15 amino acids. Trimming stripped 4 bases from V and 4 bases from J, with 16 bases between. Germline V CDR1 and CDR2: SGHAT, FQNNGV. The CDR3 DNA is TGTGCCAGCAGCTCTAGTGGGGGCGCATCCTATGGCTACACCTTC. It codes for CASSSSGGASYGYTF. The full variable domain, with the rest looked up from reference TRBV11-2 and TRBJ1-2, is EAGVAQSPRYKIIEKRQSVAFWCNPISGHATLYWYQQILGQGPKLLIQFQNNGVVDDSQLPKDRFSAERLKGVDSTLKIQPAKLEDSAVYLCASSSSGGASYGYTFGSGTRLTVV.

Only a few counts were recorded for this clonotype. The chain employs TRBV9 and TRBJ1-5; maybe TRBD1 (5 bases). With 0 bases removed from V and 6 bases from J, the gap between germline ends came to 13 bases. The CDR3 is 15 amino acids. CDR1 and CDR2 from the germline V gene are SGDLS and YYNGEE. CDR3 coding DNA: TGTGCCAGCAGCGTAGAGGGCAGGGTTGGTCAGCCCCAGCATTTT. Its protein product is CASSVEGRVGQPQHF.

CDR3 DNA: TGTGCCAGCAGTTACTCACGCGTCTCTGGGGCCAACGTCCTGACTTTC. It specifies CASSYSRVSGANVLTF. This rearrangement joins TRBV6-2 or TRBV6-3 to TRBJ2-6; D is unclear. V lost 0 bases to trimming and J lost 0 bases, with 6 bases between them. The germline V gene encodes CDR1 MNHEY and CDR2 SVGEGT. CDR3 length: 16 residues.

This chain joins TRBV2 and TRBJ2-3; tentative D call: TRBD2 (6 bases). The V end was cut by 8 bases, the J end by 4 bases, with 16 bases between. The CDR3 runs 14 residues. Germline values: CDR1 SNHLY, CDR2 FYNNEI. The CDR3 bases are TGTGCCAGCCATGGTGGGAGGCCCTCAGATACGCAGTATTTT. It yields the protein CASHGGRPSDTQYF. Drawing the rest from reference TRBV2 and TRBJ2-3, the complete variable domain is EPEVTQTPSHQVTQMGQEVILRCVPISNHLYFYWYRQILGQKVEFLVSFYNNEISEKSEIFDDQFSVERPDGSNFTLKIRSTKLEDSAMYFCASHGGRPSDTQYFGPGTRLTVL.

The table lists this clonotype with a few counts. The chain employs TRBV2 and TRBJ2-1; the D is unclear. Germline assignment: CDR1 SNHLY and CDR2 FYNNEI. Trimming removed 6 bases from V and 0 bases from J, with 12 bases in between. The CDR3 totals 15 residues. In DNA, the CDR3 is TGTGCCAGCAGCCTTTTGGGCGTCTCCTACAATGAGCAGTTCTTC. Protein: CASSLLGVSYNEQFF.

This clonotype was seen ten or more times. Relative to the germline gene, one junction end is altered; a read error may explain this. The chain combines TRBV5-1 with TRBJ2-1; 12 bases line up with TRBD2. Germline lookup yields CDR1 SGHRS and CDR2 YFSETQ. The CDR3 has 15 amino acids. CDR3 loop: CASSSGTSGYNEQFF. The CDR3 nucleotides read TGTGCCAGCAGTTCCGGGACTAGCGGGTACAATGAGCAGTTCTTC.

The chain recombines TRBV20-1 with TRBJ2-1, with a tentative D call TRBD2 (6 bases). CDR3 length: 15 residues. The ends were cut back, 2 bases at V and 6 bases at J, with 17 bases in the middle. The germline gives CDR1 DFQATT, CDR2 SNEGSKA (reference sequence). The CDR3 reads CSARILEGRVNEQFF. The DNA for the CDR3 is TGCAGTGCTAGAATTCTGGAGGGCCGTGTCAATGAGCAGTTCTTC.

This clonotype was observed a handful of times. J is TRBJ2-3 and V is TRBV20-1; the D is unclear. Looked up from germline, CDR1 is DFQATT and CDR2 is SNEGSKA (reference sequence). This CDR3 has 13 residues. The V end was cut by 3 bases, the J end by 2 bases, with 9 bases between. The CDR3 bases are TGCAGTGCTAGTCAGCCCCCCACAGATACGCAGTATTTT. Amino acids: CSASQPPTDTQYF.

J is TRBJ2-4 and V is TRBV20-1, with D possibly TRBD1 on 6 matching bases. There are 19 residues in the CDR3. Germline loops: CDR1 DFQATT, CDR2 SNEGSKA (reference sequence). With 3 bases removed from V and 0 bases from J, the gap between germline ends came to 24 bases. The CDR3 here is CSASHTIPGTTKAKNIQYF. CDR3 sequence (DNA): TGCAGTGCTAGCCACACAATACCCGGGACAACTAAAGCCAAAAACATTCAGTACTTC.

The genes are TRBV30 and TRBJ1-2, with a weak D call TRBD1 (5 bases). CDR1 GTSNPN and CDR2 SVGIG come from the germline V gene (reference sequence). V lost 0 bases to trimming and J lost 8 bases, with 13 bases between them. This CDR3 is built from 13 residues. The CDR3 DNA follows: TGTGCCTGGAGTGTAGGTTCAGGGCTCGGCTACACCTTC. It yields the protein CAWSVGSGLGYTF.

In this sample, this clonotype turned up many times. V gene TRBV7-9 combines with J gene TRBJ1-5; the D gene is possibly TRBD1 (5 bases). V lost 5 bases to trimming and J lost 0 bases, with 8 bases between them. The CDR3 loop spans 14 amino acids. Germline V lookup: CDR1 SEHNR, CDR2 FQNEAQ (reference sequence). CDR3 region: CASSHDSSNQPQHF. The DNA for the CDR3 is TGTGCCAGCAGCCACGACAGTAGCAATCAGCCCCAGCATTTT.

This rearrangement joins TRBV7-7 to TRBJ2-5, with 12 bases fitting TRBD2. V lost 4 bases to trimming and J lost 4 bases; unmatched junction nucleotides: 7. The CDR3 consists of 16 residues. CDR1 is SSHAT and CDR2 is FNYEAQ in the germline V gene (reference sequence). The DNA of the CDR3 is TGTGCCAGCAGCTGGGAGACTAGCGGGAGATTAGAGACCCAGTACTTC. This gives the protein CASSWETSGRLETQYF.

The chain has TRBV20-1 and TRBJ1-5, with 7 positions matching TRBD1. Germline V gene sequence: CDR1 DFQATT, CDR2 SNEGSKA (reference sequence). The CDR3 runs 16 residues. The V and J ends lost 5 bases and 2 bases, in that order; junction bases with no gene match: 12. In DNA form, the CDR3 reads TGCAGTGCTCGAACACTACAGGGGACGGGCAATCAGCCCCAGCATTTT. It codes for CSARTLQGTGNQPQHF.

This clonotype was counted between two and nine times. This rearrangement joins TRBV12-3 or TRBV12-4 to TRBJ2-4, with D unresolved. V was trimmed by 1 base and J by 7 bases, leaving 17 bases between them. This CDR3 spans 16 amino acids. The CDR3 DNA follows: TGTGCCAGCAGTTTAGGTGTTTACGAGAAGGCCAACATTCAGTACTTC. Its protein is CASSLGVYEKANIQYF.

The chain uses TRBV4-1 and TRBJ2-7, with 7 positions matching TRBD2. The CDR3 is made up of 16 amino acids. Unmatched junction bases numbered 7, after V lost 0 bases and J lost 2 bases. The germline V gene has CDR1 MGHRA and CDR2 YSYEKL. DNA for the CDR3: TGCGCCAGCAGCCAAGAATGGCGGGAGCGGGCCTACGAGCAGTACTTC. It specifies CASSQEWRERAYEQYF.

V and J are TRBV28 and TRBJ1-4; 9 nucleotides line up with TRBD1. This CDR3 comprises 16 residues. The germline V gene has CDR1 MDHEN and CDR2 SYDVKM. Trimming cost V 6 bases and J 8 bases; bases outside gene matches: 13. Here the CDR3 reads CASSNYGPGTGEKLFF. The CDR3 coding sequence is TGTGCCAGCAGCAATTATGGCCCCGGGACAGGGGAAAAACTGTTTTTT.

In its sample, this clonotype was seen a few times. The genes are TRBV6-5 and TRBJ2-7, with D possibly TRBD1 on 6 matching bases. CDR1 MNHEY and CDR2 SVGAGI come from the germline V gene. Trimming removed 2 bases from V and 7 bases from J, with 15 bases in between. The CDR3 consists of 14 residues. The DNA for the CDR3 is TGTGCCAGCAGTTACACCAGGGGCTCTTATGAGCAGTACTTC. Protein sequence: CASSYTRGSYEQYF.

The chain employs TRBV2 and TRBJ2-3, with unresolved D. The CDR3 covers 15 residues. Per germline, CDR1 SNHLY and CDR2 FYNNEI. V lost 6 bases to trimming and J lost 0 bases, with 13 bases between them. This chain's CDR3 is CASRDWRSSTDTQYF. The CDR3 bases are TGTGCCAGCAGAGATTGGCGGTCTAGCACAGATACGCAGTATTTT.

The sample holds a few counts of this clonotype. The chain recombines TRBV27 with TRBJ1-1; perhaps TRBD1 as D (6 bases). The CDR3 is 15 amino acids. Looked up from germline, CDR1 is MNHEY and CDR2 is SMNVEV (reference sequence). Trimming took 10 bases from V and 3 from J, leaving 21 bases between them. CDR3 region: CATNPIGGRHTEAFF. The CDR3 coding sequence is TGTGCCACCAACCCCATTGGGGGCAGGCACACTGAAGCTTTCTTT.

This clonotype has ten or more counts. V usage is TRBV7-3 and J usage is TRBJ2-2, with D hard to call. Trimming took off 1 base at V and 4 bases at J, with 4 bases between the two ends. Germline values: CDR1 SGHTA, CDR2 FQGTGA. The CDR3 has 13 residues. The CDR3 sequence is CASSLKATGELFF. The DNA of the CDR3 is TGTGCCAGCAGCTTAAAGGCCACCGGGGAGCTGTTTTTT.

The CDR3 sequence is CASSPLQGNGELFF. CDR3 bases: TGTGCCAGCTCACCACTGCAGGGAAACGGGGAGCTGTTTTTT. J is TRBJ2-2 and V is TRBV18; tentative D call: TRBD1 (5 bases). Germline-derived CDR1 and CDR2 are KGHSH and LQKENI. Deletions cut 1 base from V and 7 bases from J, with 10 bases between. CDR3 length equals 14 residues.

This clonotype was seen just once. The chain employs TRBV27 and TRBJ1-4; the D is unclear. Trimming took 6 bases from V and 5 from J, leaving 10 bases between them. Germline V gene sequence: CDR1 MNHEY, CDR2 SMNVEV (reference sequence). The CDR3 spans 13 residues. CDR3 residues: CASRRVGNEKLFF. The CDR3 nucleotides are TGTGCCAGCAGGCGGGTTGGGAATGAAAAACTGTTTTTT.

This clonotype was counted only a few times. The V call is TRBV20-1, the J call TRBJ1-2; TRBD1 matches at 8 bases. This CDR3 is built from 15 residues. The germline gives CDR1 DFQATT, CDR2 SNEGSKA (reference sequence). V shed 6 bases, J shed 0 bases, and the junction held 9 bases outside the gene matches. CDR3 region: CSAHGQGDSNYGYTF. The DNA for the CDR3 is TGCAGTGCCCATGGACAGGGAGATTCTAACTATGGCTACACCTTC.

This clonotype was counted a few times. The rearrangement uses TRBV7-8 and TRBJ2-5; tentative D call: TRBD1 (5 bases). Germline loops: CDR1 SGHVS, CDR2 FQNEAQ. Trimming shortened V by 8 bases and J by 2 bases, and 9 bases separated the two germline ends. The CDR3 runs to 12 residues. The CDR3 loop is CASGRVQETQYF. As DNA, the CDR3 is TGTGCCAGCGGCAGGGTACAAGAGACCCAGTACTTC. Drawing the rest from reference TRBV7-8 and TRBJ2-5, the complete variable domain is GAGVSQSPRYKVAKRGQDVALRCDPISGHVSLFWYQQALGQGPEFLTYFQNEAQLDKSGLPSDRFFAERPEGSVSTLKIQRTQQEDSAVYLCASGRVQETQYFGPGTRLLVL.

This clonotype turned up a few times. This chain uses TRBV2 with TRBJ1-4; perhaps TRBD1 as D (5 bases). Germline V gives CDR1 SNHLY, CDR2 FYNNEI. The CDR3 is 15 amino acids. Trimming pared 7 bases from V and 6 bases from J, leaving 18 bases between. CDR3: CASTRGEGGDEKLFF. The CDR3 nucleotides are TGTGCCAGCACCCGAGGGGAGGGAGGTGATGAAAAACTGTTTTTT.

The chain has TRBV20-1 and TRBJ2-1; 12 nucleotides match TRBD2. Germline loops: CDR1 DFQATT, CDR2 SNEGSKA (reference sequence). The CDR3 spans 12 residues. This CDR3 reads CSGLAGKNEQFF. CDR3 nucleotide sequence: TGCAGCGGACTAGCGGGAAAGAATGAGCAGTTCTTC.